The 18 T cell receptor beta chains presented below share a single source sample, sequenced in a study of T cells in Graves' hyperthyroidism and ophthalmopathy. Amplified TCR beta CDR3 regions came from RNA transcripts. The TCR CDR3 was amplified in a first-round RT-PCR using the HTBI primer set. TCRdb itself ran the multiplex PCR reads through MiXCR, one entry per CDR3 protein. The profile covers under 750,000 distinct CDR3 sequences, with approximately 18% appearing a single time and about a sixth taken by the ten largest. The sample consisted of blood. The receptors were gathered from a woman aged 45-60 years with Graves' hyperthyroidism that later progressed to Graves' ophthalmopathy.

The chain has TRBV20-1 and TRBJ2-7; 8 nucleotides match TRBD1. With 2 bases clipped from V and 2 bases from J, the junction kept 8 bases outside the gene matches. Germline V gene data show CDR1 as DFQATT and CDR2 as SNEGSKA (reference sequence). The CDR3 covers 15 residues. The CDR3 nucleotides read TGCAGTGCTAGAATCTCTGGGACAGGAACCTACGAGCAGTACTTC. Translated: CSARISGTGTYEQYF.

This clonotype was seen repeatedly, ten times or more. V is TRBV2 and J is TRBJ1-1, with 11 bases lining up with TRBD1. Germline-derived CDR1 and CDR2 are SNHLY and FYNNEI. The J segment lost 0 bases and the V segment lost 7 bases, leaving 7 bases of the junction unmatched. The CDR3 spans 16 residues. CDR3: CASNGQGAEVNTEAFF. CDR3 in DNA: TGTGCCAGCAATGGACAGGGGGCTGAAGTGAACACTGAAGCTTTCTTT. Based on the CDR3 plus reference TRBV2 and TRBJ1-1, the full variable domain is EPEVTQTPSHQVTQMGQEVILRCVPISNHLYFYWYRQILGQKVEFLVSFYNNEISEKSEIFDDQFSVERPDGSNFTLKIRSTKLEDSAMYFCASNGQGAEVNTEAFFGQGTRLTVV.

This clonotype came up many times. The chain is built from TRBV12-3 or TRBV12-4 and TRBJ1-1; D is ambiguous. The V and J ends lost 2 bases and 6 bases respectively, with 16 bases between them. This CDR3 contains 15 residues. The CDR3 here is CASSLSWTSRPEAFF. The CDR3 DNA reads TGTGCCAGCAGTTTATCTTGGACTAGTCGACCTGAAGCTTTCTTT.

This clonotype was seen ten or more times. The rearrangement links TRBV7-2 to TRBJ1-2; D ambiguous. Germline CDR1 and CDR2: SGHTA and FQGNSA. Trimming removed 5 bases from V and 4 bases from J, with 11 bases in between. This CDR3 contains 13 residues. The CDR3 reads CASSGSPTYGYTF. The CDR3 nucleotides read TGTGCCAGCAGCGGGTCTCCGACCTATGGCTACACCTTC.

Here the CDR3 DNA reads TGTGCCAGCAGCTTGGTGGGGGGGACGCACACAGATACGCAGTATTTT. Protein: CASSLVGGTHTDTQYF. V and J are TRBV5-4 and TRBJ2-3, with 7 nucleotides matching TRBD2. In germline, CDR1 is SGHNT, CDR2 YYREEE (reference sequence). This CDR3 is 16 amino acids long. Losses at the gene ends were 0 bases for V and 2 bases for J; bases not matched to a gene: 6.

This rearrangement joins TRBV7-2 to TRBJ2-2, with D unclear. V was trimmed by 1 base and J by 5 bases, leaving 14 bases between them. Per the germline V gene, CDR1 is SGHTA and CDR2 is FQGNSA. This CDR3 is 16 amino acids long. The CDR3 is CASSLGMGARTGELFF. The CDR3 DNA reads as TGTGCCAGCAGCTTAGGAATGGGCGCGAGGACCGGGGAGCTGTTTTTT.

The rearrangement links TRBV7-3 to TRBJ2-7; D is uncertain. V lost 1 base and J 3 bases, leaving 10 bases between the germline ends. The CDR3 runs to 14 residues. Germline lookup yields CDR1 SGHTA and CDR2 FQGTGA. The DNA for the CDR3 is TGTGCCAGCAGCTTAATGGGTAGCAACTACGAGCAGTACTTC. This sequence encodes CASSLMGSNYEQYF.

This clonotype was seen a handful of times. The chain carries TRBV6-2 or TRBV6-3 and TRBJ1-5, with TRBD1 as a possible D gene (6 bases). V was pared by 11 bases and J by 5 bases, with 19 bases between. The CDR3 is made up of 14 amino acids. Per germline, CDR1 MNHEY and CDR2 SVGEGT. CDR3 loop: CAAGEGGDYQPQHF. For the CDR3, the DNA is TGTGCCGCCGGTGAGGGGGGCGACTATCAGCCCCAGCATTTT.

This clonotype was detected many times. V gene TRBV2 combines with J gene TRBJ1-4; D might be TRBD1 (5 bases). Trimming cost V 10 bases and J 0 bases, with 15 bases left between them. Germline loops: CDR1 SNHLY, CDR2 FYNNEI. The CDR3 totals 15 residues. The CDR3: CANSGTLTTNEKLFF. The CDR3 nucleotides are TGTGCCAATTCCGGGACGCTTACAACTAATGAAAAACTGTTTTTT.

This clonotype was recorded at least ten times. The chain joins TRBV7-9 to TRBJ1-2; no clear D gene. This CDR3 is built from 17 residues. Germline lookup yields CDR1 SEHNR and CDR2 FQNEAQ (reference sequence). Trimming stripped 5 bases from V and 4 bases from J, with 23 bases between. CDR3 sequence (DNA): TGTGCCAGCAGCACGGTGGAGGGTTGGCAGACTTCCTATGGCTACACCTTC. Protein: CASSTVEGWQTSYGYTF.

The V gene is TRBV2, the J gene TRBJ2-5; tentative D call: TRBD2 (5 bases). Germline CDR1 and CDR2: SNHLY and FYNNEI. The CDR3 consists of 16 residues. The germline V and J ends were trimmed by 0 bases and 2 bases, with 13 bases remaining between them. The CDR3 coding sequence is TGTGCCAGCAGTGAAGCAATGGGAGCGGATCAAGAGACCCAGTACTTC. Translation gives CASSEAMGADQETQYF.

This clonotype was seen ten or more times. This sequence joins TRBV7-9 and TRBJ1-2, with unresolved D. Looked up from germline, CDR1 is SEHNR and CDR2 is FQNEAQ (reference sequence). With 5 bases removed from V and 7 bases from J, the gap between germline ends came to 23 bases. The CDR3 loop spans 16 amino acids. The CDR3 DNA reads as TGTGCCAGCAGCCGAGGAGTAGTGGGTTTCATCTTTGGCTACACCTTC. Translated: CASSRGVVGFIFGYTF. Looking up the rest from reference TRBV7-9 and TRBJ1-2 gives the full variable domain: DTGVSQNPRHKITKRGQNVTFRCDPISEHNRLYWYRQTLGQGPEFLTYFQNEAQLEKSRLLSDRFSAERPKGSFSTLEIQRTEQGDSAMYLCASSRGVVGFIFGYTFGSGTRLTVV.

This clonotype has a count of ten or more. The chain carries TRBV11-2 and TRBJ1-2; D unresolved. The CDR3 sequence is 13 residues long. Germline-derived CDR1 and CDR2 are SGHAT and FQNNGV. With 1 base removed from V and 3 bases from J, the gap between germline ends came to 6 bases. The CDR3 coding sequence is TGTGCCAGCAGCTTAGTGGCAGACTATGGCTACACCTTC. Translation gives CASSLVADYGYTF.

The table lists this clonotype with many counts. The chain links TRBV18 to TRBJ2-7; 7 bases are a match to TRBD1. The V gene's germline CDR1 is KGHSH and CDR2 LQKENI. The CDR3 runs to 15 residues. Losses at the gene ends were 1 base for V and 6 bases for J; bases not matched to a gene: 9. CDR3 nucleotide sequence: TGTGCCAGCTCACCACAAGACAACAGGGGCGCCGAGCAGTACTTC. Residues: CASSPQDNRGAEQYF.

The chain has TRBV4-1 and TRBJ2-2; maybe TRBD2 (5 bases). This CDR3 contains 14 residues. V was clipped by 6 bases and J by 4 bases, with 12 bases between them. CDR1 and CDR2 (germline): MGHRA, YSYEKL. CDR3 sequence: CASSPRERTGELFF. Here the CDR3 DNA reads TGCGCCAGCAGTCCGAGGGAGCGCACCGGGGAGCTGTTTTTT.

This clonotype came up a few times. The V gene is TRBV10-2, the J gene TRBJ2-3; D is perhaps TRBD1 or TRBD2 (5 bases each). There are 15 residues in the CDR3. CDR1 and CDR2 (germline): WSHSY, SAAADI. With 0 bases removed from V and 0 bases from J, the gap between germline ends came to 7 bases. The CDR3 nucleotides are TGCGCCAGCAGTGAGTCGTGGGGGAGCACAGATACGCAGTATTTT. It yields the protein CASSESWGSTDTQYF.

In its sample, this clonotype was seen a few times. The chain uses TRBV20-1 and TRBJ1-2; 9 bases agree with TRBD1. The V and J ends lost 6 bases and 5 bases, in that order; junction bases with no gene match: 7. The germline V gene encodes CDR1 DFQATT and CDR2 SNEGSKA (reference sequence). The CDR3 consists of 13 residues. CDR3 nucleotides: TGCAGTGCAACCGGGACAGGGAGGTATGGCTACACCTTC. It specifies CSATGTGRYGYTF.

In this sample, this clonotype turned up a few times. V and J are TRBV6-2 or TRBV6-3 and TRBJ2-2; D is unresolved. The V end was cut by 2 bases, the J end by 3 bases, with 16 bases between. The CDR3 totals 17 residues. Germline CDR1 and CDR2: MNHEY and SVGEGT. The DNA of the CDR3 is TGTGCCAGCAGTTACGGGGATTGGCGTAAAGACACCGGGGAGCTGTTTTTT. Translating gives CASSYGDWRKDTGELFF.